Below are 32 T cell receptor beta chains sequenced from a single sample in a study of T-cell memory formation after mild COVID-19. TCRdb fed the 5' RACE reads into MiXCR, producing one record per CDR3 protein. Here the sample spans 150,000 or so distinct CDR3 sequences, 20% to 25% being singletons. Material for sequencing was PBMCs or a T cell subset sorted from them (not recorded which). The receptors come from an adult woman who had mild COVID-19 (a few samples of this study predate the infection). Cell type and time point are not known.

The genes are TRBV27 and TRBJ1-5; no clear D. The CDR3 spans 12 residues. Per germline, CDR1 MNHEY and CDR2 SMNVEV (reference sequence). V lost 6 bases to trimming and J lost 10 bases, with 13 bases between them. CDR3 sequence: CASSPFGHPQHF. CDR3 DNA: TGTGCCAGCAGCCCTTTTGGTCATCCCCAGCATTTT.

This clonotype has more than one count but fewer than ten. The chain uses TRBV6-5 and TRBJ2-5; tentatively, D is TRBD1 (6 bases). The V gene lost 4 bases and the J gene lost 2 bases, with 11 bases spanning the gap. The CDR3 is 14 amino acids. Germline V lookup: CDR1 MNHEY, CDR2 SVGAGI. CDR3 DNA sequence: TGTGCCAGCAGTTTACAGGGCCTTCAAGAGACCCAGTACTTC. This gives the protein CASSLQGLQETQYF.

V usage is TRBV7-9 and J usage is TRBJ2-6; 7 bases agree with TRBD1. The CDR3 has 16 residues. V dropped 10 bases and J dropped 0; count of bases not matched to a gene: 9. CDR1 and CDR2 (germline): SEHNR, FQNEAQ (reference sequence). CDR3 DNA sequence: TGTGCCACCAACCCCGGGACAGCCTCTGGGGCCAACGTCCTGACTTTC. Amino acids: CATNPGTASGANVLTF.

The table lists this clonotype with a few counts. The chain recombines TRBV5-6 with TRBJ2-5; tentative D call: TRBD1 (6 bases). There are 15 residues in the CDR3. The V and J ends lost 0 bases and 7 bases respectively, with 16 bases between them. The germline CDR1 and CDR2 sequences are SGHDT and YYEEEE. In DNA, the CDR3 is TGTGCCAGCAGCTTGGAACCCACAGCCAGGGGGACCCAGTACTTC. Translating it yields CASSLEPTARGTQYF.

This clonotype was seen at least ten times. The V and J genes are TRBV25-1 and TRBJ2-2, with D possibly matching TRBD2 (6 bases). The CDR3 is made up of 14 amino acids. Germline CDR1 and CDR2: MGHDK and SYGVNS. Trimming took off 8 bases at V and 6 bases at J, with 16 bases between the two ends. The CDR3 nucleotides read TGTGCCAGCGCTCGCAGAGGGGAGGCCGGGGAGCTGTTTTTT. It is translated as CASARRGEAGELFF. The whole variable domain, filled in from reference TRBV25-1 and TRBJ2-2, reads EADIYQTPRYLVIGTGKKITLECSQTMGHDKMYWYQQDPGMELHLIHYSYGVNSTEKGDLSSESTVSRIRTEHFPLTLESARPSHTSQYLCASARRGEAGELFFGEGSRLTVL.

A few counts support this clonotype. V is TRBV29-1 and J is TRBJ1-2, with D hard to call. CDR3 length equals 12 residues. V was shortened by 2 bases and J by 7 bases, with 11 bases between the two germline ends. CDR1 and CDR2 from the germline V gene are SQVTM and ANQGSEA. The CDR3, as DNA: TGCAGCGTTGAAACCGGGAAGGGTGGCTACACCTTC. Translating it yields CSVETGKGGYTF.

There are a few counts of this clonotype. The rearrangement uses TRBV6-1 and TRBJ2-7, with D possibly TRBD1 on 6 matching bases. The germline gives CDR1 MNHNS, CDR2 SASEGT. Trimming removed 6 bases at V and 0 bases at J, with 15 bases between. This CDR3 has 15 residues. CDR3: CASSKDSYGSYEQYF. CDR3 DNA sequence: TGTGCCAGCAGCAAGGACAGCTATGGCTCCTACGAGCAGTACTTC.

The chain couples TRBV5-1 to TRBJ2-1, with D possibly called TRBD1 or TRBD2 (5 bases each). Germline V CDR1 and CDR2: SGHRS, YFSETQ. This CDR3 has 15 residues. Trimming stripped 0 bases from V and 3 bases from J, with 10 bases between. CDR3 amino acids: CASSLVGDDYNEQFF. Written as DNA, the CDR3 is TGCGCCAGCAGCTTGGTGGGGGATGACTACAATGAGCAGTTCTTC.

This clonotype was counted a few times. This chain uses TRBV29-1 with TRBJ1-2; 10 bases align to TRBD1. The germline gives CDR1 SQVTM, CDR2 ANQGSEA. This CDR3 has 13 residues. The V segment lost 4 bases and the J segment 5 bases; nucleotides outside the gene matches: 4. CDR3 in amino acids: CSVAGTGEYGYTF. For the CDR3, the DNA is TGCAGCGTTGCGGGGACAGGGGAGTATGGCTACACCTTC.

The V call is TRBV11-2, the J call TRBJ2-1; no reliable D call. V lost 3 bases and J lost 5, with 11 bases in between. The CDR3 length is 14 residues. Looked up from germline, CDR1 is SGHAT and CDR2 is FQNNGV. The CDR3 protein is CASSFIYGNNEQFF. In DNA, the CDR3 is TGTGCCAGCAGCTTCATATACGGCAACAATGAGCAGTTCTTC.

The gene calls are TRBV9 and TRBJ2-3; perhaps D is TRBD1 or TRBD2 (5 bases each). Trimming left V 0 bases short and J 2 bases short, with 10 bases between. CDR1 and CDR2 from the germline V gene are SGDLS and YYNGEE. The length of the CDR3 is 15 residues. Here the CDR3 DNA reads TGTGCCAGCAGCGTAGGGGCAGGGACCACAGATACGCAGTATTTT. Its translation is CASSVGAGTTDTQYF. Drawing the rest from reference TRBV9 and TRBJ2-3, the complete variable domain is DSGVTQTPKHLITATGQRVTLRCSPRSGDLSVYWYQQSLDQGLQFLIQYYNGEERAKGNILERFSAQQFPDLHSELNLSSLELGDSALYFCASSVGAGTTDTQYFGPGTRLTVL.

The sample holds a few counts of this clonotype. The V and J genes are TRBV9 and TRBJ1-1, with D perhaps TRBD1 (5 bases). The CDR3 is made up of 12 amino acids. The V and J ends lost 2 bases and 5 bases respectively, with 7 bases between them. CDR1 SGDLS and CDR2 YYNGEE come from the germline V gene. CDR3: CASSVPGTEAFF. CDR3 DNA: TGTGCCAGCAGCGTTCCAGGGACTGAAGCTTTCTTT.

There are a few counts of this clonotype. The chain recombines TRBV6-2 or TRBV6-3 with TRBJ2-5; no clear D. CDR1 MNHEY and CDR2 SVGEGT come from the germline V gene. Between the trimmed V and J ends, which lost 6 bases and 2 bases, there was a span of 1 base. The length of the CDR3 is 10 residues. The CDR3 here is CASRQETQYF. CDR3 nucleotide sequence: TGTGCCAGCAGGCAAGAGACCCAGTACTTC.

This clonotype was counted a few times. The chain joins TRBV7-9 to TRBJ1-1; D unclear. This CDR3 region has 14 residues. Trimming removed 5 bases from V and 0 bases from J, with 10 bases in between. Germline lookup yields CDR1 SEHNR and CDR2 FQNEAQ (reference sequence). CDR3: CASSLSTVNTEAFF. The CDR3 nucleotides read TGTGCCAGCAGCCTATCCACAGTGAACACTGAAGCTTTCTTT.

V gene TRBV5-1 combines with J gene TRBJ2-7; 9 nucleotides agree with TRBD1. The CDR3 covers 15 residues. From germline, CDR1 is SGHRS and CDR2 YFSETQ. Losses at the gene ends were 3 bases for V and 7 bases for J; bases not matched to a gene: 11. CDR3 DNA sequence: TGCGCCAGCAGCTCTAGACGGGACAGGGAGAATGAGCAGTACTTC. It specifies CASSSRRDRENEQYF.

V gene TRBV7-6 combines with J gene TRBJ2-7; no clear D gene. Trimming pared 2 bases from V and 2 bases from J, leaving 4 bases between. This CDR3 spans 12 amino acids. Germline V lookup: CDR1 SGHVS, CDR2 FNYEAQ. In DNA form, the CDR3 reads TGTGCCAGCAGCTTAATCCCCTACGAGCAGTACTTC. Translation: CASSLIPYEQYF.

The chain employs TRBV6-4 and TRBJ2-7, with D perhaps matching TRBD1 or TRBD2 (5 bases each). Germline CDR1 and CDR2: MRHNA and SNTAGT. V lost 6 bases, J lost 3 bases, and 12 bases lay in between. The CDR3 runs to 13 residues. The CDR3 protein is CASSPGRHYEQYF. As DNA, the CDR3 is TGTGCCAGCAGCCCGGGACGGCACTACGAGCAGTACTTC.

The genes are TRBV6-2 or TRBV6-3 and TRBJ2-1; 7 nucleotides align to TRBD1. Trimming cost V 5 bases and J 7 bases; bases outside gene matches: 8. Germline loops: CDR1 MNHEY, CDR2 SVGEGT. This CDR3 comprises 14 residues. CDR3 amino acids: CASSEQGLGNEQFF. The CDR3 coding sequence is TGTGCCAGCAGTGAACAGGGGCTTGGGAATGAGCAGTTCTTC.

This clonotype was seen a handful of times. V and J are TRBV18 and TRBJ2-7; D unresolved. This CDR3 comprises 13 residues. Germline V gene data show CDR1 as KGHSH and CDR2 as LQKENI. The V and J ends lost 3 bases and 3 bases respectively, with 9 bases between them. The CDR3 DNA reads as TGTGCCAGCTCACCGGGCGGTCACTACGAGCAGTACTTC. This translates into CASSPGGHYEQYF.

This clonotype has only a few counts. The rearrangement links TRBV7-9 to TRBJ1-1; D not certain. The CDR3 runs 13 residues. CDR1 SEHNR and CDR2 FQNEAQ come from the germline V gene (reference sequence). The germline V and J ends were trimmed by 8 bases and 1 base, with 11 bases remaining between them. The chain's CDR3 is CASERVPNTEAFF. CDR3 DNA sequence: TGTGCCAGCGAAAGGGTGCCGAACACTGAAGCTTTCTTT. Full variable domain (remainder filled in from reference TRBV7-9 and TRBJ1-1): DTGVSQNPRHKITKRGQNVTFRCDPISEHNRLYWYRQTLGQGPEFLTYFQNEAQLEKSRLLSDRFSAERPKGSFSTLEIQRTEQGDSAMYLCASERVPNTEAFFGQGTRLTVV.

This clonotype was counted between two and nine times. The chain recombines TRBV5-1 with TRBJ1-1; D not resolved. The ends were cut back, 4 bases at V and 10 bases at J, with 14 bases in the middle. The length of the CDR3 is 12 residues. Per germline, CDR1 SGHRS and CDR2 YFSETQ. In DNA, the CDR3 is TGCGCCAGCAGCCTCACGGGGATGGGAGCTTTCTTT. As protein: CASSLTGMGAFF.

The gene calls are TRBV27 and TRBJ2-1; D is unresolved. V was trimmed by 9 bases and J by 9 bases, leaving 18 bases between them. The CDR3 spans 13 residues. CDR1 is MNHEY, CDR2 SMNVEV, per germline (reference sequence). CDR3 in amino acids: CASQVLGSIEQFF. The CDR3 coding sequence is TGTGCCAGTCAGGTGTTGGGTAGCATTGAGCAGTTCTTC.

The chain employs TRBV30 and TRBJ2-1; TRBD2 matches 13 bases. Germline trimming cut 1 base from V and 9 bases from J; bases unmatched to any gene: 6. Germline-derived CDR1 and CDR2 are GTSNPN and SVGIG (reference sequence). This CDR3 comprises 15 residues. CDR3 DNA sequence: TGTGCCTGGAGTGGGACTAGCGGGAGTGCGGTTGAGCAGTTCTTC. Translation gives CAWSGTSGSAVEQFF. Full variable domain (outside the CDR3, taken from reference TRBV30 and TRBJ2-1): SQTIHQWPATLVQPVGSPLSLECTVEGTSNPNLYWYRQAAGRGLQLLFYSVGIGQISSEVPQNLSASRPQDRQFILSSKKLLLSDSGFYLCAWSGTSGSAVEQFFGPGTRLTVL.

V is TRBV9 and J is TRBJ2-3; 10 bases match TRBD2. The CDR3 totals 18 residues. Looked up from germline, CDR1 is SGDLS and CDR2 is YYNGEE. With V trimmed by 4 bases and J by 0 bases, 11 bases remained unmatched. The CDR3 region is CASSLLGSGGPSTDTQYF. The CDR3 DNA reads TGTGCCAGCAGCCTACTCGGTAGCGGGGGGCCGAGCACAGATACGCAGTATTTT. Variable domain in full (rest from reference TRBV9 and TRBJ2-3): DSGVTQTPKHLITATGQRVTLRCSPRSGDLSVYWYQQSLDQGLQFLIQYYNGEERAKGNILERFSAQQFPDLHSELNLSSLELGDSALYFCASSLLGSGGPSTDTQYFGPGTRLTVL.

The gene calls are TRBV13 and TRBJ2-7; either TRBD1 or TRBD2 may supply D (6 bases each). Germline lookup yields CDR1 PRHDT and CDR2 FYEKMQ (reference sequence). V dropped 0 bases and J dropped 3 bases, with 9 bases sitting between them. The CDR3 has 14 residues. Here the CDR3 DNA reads TGTGCCAGCAGCTTAGGGGGGGGCCACTACGAGCAGTACTTC. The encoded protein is CASSLGGGHYEQYF.

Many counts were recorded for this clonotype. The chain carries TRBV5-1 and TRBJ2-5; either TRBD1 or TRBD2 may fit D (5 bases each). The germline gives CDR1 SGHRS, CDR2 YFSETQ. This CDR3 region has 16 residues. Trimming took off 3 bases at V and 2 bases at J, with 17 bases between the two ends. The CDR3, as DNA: TGCGCCAGCAGCTGGGAACCGGGACGGACTCAAGAGACCCAGTACTTC. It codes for CASSWEPGRTQETQYF. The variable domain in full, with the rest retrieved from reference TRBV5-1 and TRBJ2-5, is KAGVTQTPRYLIKTRGQQVTLSCSPISGHRSVSWYQQTPGQGLQFLFEYFSETQRNKGNFPGRFSGRQFSNSRSEMNVSTLELGDSALYLCASSWEPGRTQETQYFGPGTRLLVL.

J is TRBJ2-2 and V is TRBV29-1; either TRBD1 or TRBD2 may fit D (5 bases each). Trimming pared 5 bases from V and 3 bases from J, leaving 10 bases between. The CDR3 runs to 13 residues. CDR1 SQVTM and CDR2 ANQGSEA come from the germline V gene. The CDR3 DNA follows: TGCAGCGTTTTGGGACGCGACACCGGGGAGCTGTTTTTT. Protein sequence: CSVLGRDTGELFF.

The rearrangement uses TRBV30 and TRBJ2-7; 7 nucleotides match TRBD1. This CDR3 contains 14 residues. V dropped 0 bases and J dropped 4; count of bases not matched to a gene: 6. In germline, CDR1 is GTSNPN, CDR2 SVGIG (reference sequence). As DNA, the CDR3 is TGTGCCTGGAGTGTACAGGGGCTGTTTTACGAGCAGTACTTC. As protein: CAWSVQGLFYEQYF.

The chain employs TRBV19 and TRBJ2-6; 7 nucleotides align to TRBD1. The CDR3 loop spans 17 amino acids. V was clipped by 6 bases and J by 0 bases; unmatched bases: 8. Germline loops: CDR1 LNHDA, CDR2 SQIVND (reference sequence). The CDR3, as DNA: TGTGCCAGTAGAGGGGACAGCGTAAGCTCTGGGGCCAACGTCCTGACTTTC. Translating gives CASRGDSVSSGANVLTF.

CDR3 residues: CASGLGASGQVEQYF. CDR3 sequence (DNA): TGTGCTAGTGGTTTGGGAGCCTCGGGACAAGTCGAGCAGTACTTC. V gene TRBV12-5 combines with J gene TRBJ2-7, with D possibly matching TRBD1 (6 bases). Germline V lookup: CDR1 LGHNT, CDR2 FRNRAP. The V and J ends lost 1 base and 6 bases respectively, with 16 bases between them. The CDR3 runs to 15 residues.

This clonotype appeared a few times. The CDR3 coding sequence is TGTGCCAGTCATGGGGTCTACAATGAGCAGTTCTTC. Translated, it gives CASHGVYNEQFF. The rearrangement joins TRBV19 to TRBJ2-1; D call uncertain. V lost 8 bases, J lost 3 bases, and 8 bases lay in between. CDR1 and CDR2 (germline): LNHDA, SQIVND (reference sequence). This CDR3 spans 12 amino acids. Complete variable domain (other parts from reference TRBV19 and TRBJ2-1): DGGITQSPKYLFRKEGQNVTLSCEQNLNHDAMYWYRQDPGQGLRLIYYSQIVNDFQKGDIAEGYSVSREKKESFPLTVTSAQKNPTAFYLCASHGVYNEQFFGPGTRLTVL.

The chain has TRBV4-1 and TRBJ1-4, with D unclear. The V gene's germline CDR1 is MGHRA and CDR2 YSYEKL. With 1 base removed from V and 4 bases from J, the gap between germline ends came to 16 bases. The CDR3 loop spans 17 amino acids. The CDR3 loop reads CASSQAQVQAINEKLFF. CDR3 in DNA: TGCGCCAGCAGCCAAGCGCAGGTTCAGGCGATTAATGAAAAACTGTTTTTT.